The 30 T cell receptor beta chains in this list originate from one sample, sequenced in a study of T cells in Graves' hyperthyroidism and ophthalmopathy. Amplification of TCR beta CDR3 regions was performed using RNA transcripts as template. A first-round RT-PCR of the TCR CDR3 used the HTBI primer set. Each CDR3 protein is one row after TCRdb ran MiXCR on the multiplex PCR reads. The table lists hundreds of thousands of distinct CDR3 sequences, 14% of them singletons. The sequenced sample was blood. These receptor sequences come from a woman aged 18-35 years with Graves' hyperthyroidism.

The chain employs TRBV18 and TRBJ1-2; TRBD1 matches at 7 bases. CDR3 length: 13 amino acids. Germline V CDR1 and CDR2: KGHSH, LQKENI. With V trimmed by 3 bases and J by 6 bases, 4 bases remained unmatched. DNA for the CDR3: TGTGCCAGCTCACCTCAAGGGGGCGATGGCTACACCTTC. It specifies CASSPQGGDGYTF.

This clonotype was picked up many times. CDR3 sequence: CASIGRRSPYEQYF. CDR3 sequence (DNA): TGTGCCAGCATCGGGCGTCGGAGTCCCTACGAGCAGTACTTC. The V call is TRBV2, the J call TRBJ2-7; no definite D call. Germline V gene lookup returns CDR1 SNHLY and CDR2 FYNNEI. V lost 7 bases to trimming and J lost 2 bases, with 15 bases between them. This CDR3 has 14 amino acids.

V is TRBV12-3 or TRBV12-4 and J is TRBJ2-7; D unclear. The assigned J gene may be wrong: the sequence end matches TRBJ2-1 better. The CDR3 sequence is 13 residues long. CDR3 amino acids: CAIRDFSSYEQFF. CDR3 in DNA: TGTGCCATCAGAGATTTCAGCTCCTACGAGCAGTTCTTC.

On this clonotype: Since a much larger clone is just one base distant, this may be a read error. The chain recombines TRBV20-1 with TRBJ1-1; D is ambiguous. The CDR3 is made up of 12 amino acids. The germline V gene encodes CDR1 DFQATT and CDR2 SNEGSKA (reference sequence). The V gene lost 2 bases and the J gene lost 1 base, with 5 bases spanning the gap. In nucleotides, the CDR3 is TGCAGTGCTAGAAAGGAGAACACTGAAGCTTTCTTT. It translates to CSARKENTEAFF.

This clonotype was seen at least ten times. The J gene is TRBJ2-3, the V gene TRBV20-1; D is undetermined. Germline CDR1 reads DFQATT; CDR2 reads SNEGSKA (reference sequence). The CDR3 is 14 amino acids. V lost 3 bases and J 0 bases, leaving 10 bases between the germline ends. CDR3 residues: CSASWGSSTDTQYF. In nucleotides, the CDR3 is TGCAGTGCTAGTTGGGGATCTAGCACAGATACGCAGTATTTT.

The CDR3 region has the DNA TGCAGCGTTGAAGTTATGGACCATAGGACAGGCGAGCAGTACTTC. Translation: CSVEVMDHRTGEQYF. The chain employs TRBV29-1 and TRBJ2-7; 7 bases match TRBD1. The CDR3 spans 15 residues. The trim removed 1 base at V and 6 bases at J, leaving 12 bases unmatched. Germline CDR1 SQVTM, CDR2 ANQGSEA.

This clonotype was observed many times. The chain links TRBV4-1 to TRBJ1-1; D is ambiguous. The CDR3 extends over 13 amino acids. Germline V gives CDR1 MGHRA, CDR2 YSYEKL. V was cut by 4 bases and J by 1 base, with 7 bases left in between. The CDR3 coding sequence is TGCGCCAGCAGCCCCATTGGGAACACTGAAGCTTTCTTT. Encoded protein: CASSPIGNTEAFF.

This clonotype was counted ten times or more. This rearrangement joins TRBV18 to TRBJ2-7; D not certain. Germline V gene data show CDR1 as KGHSH and CDR2 as LQKENI. V was shortened by 3 bases and J by 0 bases, with 6 bases between the two germline ends. The CDR3 is 13 residues long. CDR3 sequence (DNA): TGTGCCAGCTCACCGGTGCTCTCCTACGAGCAGTACTTC. Amino acids: CASSPVLSYEQYF.

This clonotype was seen at least ten times. The genes are TRBV2 and TRBJ1-5; TRBD1 matches 9 bases. Germline CDR1 SNHLY, CDR2 FYNNEI. The CDR3 extends over 14 amino acids. The V and J ends lost 6 bases and 2 bases, in that order; junction bases with no gene match: 2. The CDR3 DNA follows: TGTGCCAGCAGCCGGGACAGGGGCAATCAGCCCCAGCATTTT. It yields the protein CASSRDRGNQPQHF.

Many counts were recorded for this clonotype. The chain couples TRBV15 to TRBJ2-2; no definite D call. The length of the CDR3 is 14 residues. V was clipped by 0 bases and J by 7 bases, with 9 bases between them. Per the germline V gene, CDR1 is LNHNV and CDR2 is YYDKDF (reference sequence). In nucleotides, the CDR3 is TGTGCCACCAGCAGAGATGGAGTTGTCGGGGAGCTGTTTTTT. Translation gives CATSRDGVVGELFF.

The chain joins TRBV2 to TRBJ2-7, with TRBD1 identical over 9 bases. The germline gives CDR1 SNHLY, CDR2 FYNNEI. V dropped 7 bases and J dropped 5; count of bases not matched to a gene: 18. The length of the CDR3 is 17 residues. CDR3 region: CASNPHGGQGHLHEQYF. The CDR3 DNA reads TGTGCCAGCAACCCCCATGGAGGACAGGGGCACCTCCACGAGCAGTACTTC. Supplemented by reference TRBV2 and TRBJ2-7, the full variable domain reads EPEVTQTPSHQVTQMGQEVILRCVPISNHLYFYWYRQILGQKVEFLVSFYNNEISEKSEIFDDQFSVERPDGSNFTLKIRSTKLEDSAMYFCASNPHGGQGHLHEQYFGPGTRLTVT.

This clonotype was seen ten or more times. The junction shows a germline mismatch at one end, possibly a read error. The genes are TRBV20-1 and TRBJ2-5, with a tentative D call TRBD2 (6 bases). Germline loops: CDR1 DFQATT, CDR2 SNEGSKA (reference sequence). The CDR3 has 14 residues. CDR3 DNA sequence: TGCAGTGCTAGAGATCTGGGCGGGATGTCACGTTTGAACTTC. This translates into CSARDLGGMSRLNF.

This clonotype was counted only a few times. This chain uses TRBV4-2 with TRBJ1-2; weak D call: TRBD1 (6 bases). V was pared by 7 bases and J by 0 bases, with 12 bases between. CDR1 is LGHNA and CDR2 is YNFKEQ in the germline V gene. The CDR3 runs to 14 residues. The CDR3 protein is CASNPTGANYGYTF. CDR3 sequence (DNA): TGTGCCAGCAACCCGACAGGCGCTAACTATGGCTACACCTTC.

J is TRBJ1-1 and V is TRBV29-1, with D maybe TRBD1 (5 bases). The germline V gene encodes CDR1 SQVTM and CDR2 ANQGSEA. The CDR3 is 14 residues long. V shed 4 bases and J shed 7 bases, with 19 bases lying between them. This CDR3 reads CSVAWKGWSDEAFF. For the CDR3, the DNA is TGCAGCGTTGCCTGGAAGGGGTGGTCGGATGAAGCTTTCTTT.

This clonotype came up a few times. The chain is built from TRBV19 and TRBJ2-7, with TRBD2 matching 7 bases. V lost 3 bases to trimming and J lost 2 bases; unmatched junction nucleotides: 10. The CDR3 covers 16 residues. Germline lookup yields CDR1 LNHDA and CDR2 SQIVND (reference sequence). As DNA, the CDR3 is TGTGCCAGTAGTATGCCCCTGGGAGGGCGAGCCTACGAGCAGTACTTC. Amino acid sequence: CASSMPLGGRAYEQYF. The full variable domain, with the rest looked up from reference TRBV19 and TRBJ2-7, is DGGITQSPKYLFRKEGQNVTLSCEQNLNHDAMYWYRQDPGQGLRLIYYSQIVNDFQKGDIAEGYSVSREKKESFPLTVTSAQKNPTAFYLCASSMPLGGRAYEQYFGPGTRLTVT.

In its sample, this clonotype was seen many times. V gene TRBV18 combines with J gene TRBJ2-1, with D unresolved. CDR3 length: 13 amino acids. Trimming stripped 2 bases from V and 6 bases from J, with 8 bases between. Germline assignment: CDR1 KGHSH and CDR2 LQKENI. The DNA for the CDR3 is TGTGCCAGCTCACCAGGACCCAGCAATGAGCAGTTCTTC. Amino acid sequence: CASSPGPSNEQFF.

A few counts support this clonotype. The chain recombines TRBV7-3 with TRBJ2-1; 7 bases line up with TRBD2. Germline CDR1 and CDR2: SGHTA and FQGTGA. The CDR3 spans 14 residues. The junction had 7 bases not matched to a gene; V was cut back by 5 bases and J by 6 bases. The CDR3 DNA is TGTGCCAGCAGCCCTAGCGGTCGACGCAATGAGCAGTTCTTC. This gives the protein CASSPSGRRNEQFF.

This chain uses TRBV28 with TRBJ2-7, with 10 nucleotides matching TRBD2. This CDR3 region has 14 residues. With V trimmed by 4 bases and J by 4 bases, 4 bases remained unmatched. Germline V gene lookup returns CDR1 MDHEN and CDR2 SYDVKM. In nucleotides, the CDR3 is TGTGCCAGCAGTTCTAGCGGGAGTCATTACGAGCAGTACTTC. This codes for CASSSSGSHYEQYF.

This clonotype was seen more than once but under ten times. This chain uses TRBV7-3 with TRBJ2-7; D may be TRBD2 (6 bases). With 5 bases removed from V and 2 bases from J, the gap between germline ends came to 16 bases. Germline assignment: CDR1 SGHTA and CDR2 FQGTGA. CDR3 size: 15 residues. The CDR3 region is CASSATRDSTYEQYF. Written as DNA, the CDR3 is TGTGCCAGCAGCGCAACCCGGGACTCTACCTACGAGCAGTACTTC.

This clonotype was observed a few times. The rearrangement links TRBV30 to TRBJ2-3, with 7 nucleotides matching TRBD2. Trimming removed 0 bases from V and 1 base from J; junction bases left unmatched: 16. Germline-derived CDR1 and CDR2 are GTSNPN and SVGIG (reference sequence). The CDR3 is made up of 19 amino acids. As DNA, the CDR3 is TGTGCCTGGAGTGTGTCTTTCGTCGGGCCTAGCGGTCGCACAGATACGCAGTATTTT. Protein sequence: CAWSVSFVGPSGRTDTQYF.

The CDR3 reads CSASNSGTALAKNIQYF. The CDR3 DNA reads as TGCAGTGCTAGTAATTCAGGGACAGCACTAGCCAAAAACATTCAGTACTTC. The chain links TRBV20-1 to TRBJ2-4, with 7 bases that match TRBD1. After removal of 3 bases from V and 0 bases from J, the junction contained 11 bases not matched to a gene. CDR3 size: 17 residues. Looked up from germline, CDR1 is DFQATT and CDR2 is SNEGSKA (reference sequence).

There are many counts of this clonotype. The gene calls are TRBV9 and TRBJ2-1; D is unresolved. Trimming stripped 0 bases from V and 5 bases from J, with 6 bases between. CDR1 and CDR2 from the germline V gene are SGDLS and YYNGEE. The CDR3 length is 13 residues. The CDR3 loop reads CASSVDYHNEQFF. CDR3 in DNA: TGTGCCAGCAGCGTAGACTACCACAATGAGCAGTTCTTC.

This clonotype was seen at least ten times. The gene calls are TRBV5-5 and TRBJ1-4; D not resolved. CDR1 and CDR2 (germline): SGHKS, YYEKEE (reference sequence). CDR3 size: 14 residues. Deletions cut 0 bases from V and 0 bases from J, with 3 bases between. DNA of the CDR3: TGTGCCAGCAGCTTGGTTGCAACTAATGAAAAACTGTTTTTT. It specifies CASSLVATNEKLFF.

This chain joins TRBV19 and TRBJ2-1; D not certain. The J call could be wrong; TRBJ2-7 is a better fit for the DNA end. This CDR3 comprises 12 residues. Looked up from germline, CDR1 is LNHDA and CDR2 is SQIVND (reference sequence). CDR3 bases: TGTGCCAGTAGTAGAATAGACAATGAGCAGTACTTC. Amino acids: CASSRIDNEQYF.

The chain couples TRBV5-4 to TRBJ2-6, with D possibly TRBD1 on 6 matching bases. V gave up 4 bases and J gave up 3 bases, with 23 bases separating them. Germline V gene sequence: CDR1 SGHNT, CDR2 YYREEE (reference sequence). CDR3 length: 19 residues. The CDR3 spells CASSKRSTGTAGGANVLTF. As DNA, the CDR3 is TGTGCCAGCAGCAAAAGATCGACAGGAACCGCCGGTGGGGCCAACGTCCTGACTTTC.

This clonotype was observed many times. The rearrangement links TRBV18 to TRBJ2-5; perhaps TRBD2 as D (6 bases). From germline, CDR1 is KGHSH and CDR2 LQKENI. The CDR3 spans 12 residues. Deletions cut 0 bases from V and 7 bases from J, with 6 bases between. The CDR3 protein is CASSPPEGTQYF. The CDR3 nucleotides are TGTGCCAGCTCACCACCGGAGGGGACCCAGTACTTC. Full variable domain (outside the CDR3, taken from reference TRBV18 and TRBJ2-5): NAGVMQNPRHLVRRRGQEARLRCSPMKGHSHVYWYRQLPEEGLKFMVYLQKENIIDESGMPKERFSAEFPKEGPSILRIQQVVRGDSAAYFCASSPPEGTQYFGPGTRLLVL.

This clonotype was counted between two and nine times. The rearrangement joins TRBV29-1 to TRBJ1-4; D ambiguous. The CDR3 spans 13 residues. CDR1 and CDR2 (germline): SQVTM, ANQGSEA. V lost 4 bases to trimming and J lost 3 bases, with 9 bases between them. CDR3 bases: TGCAGCGTTGGATCCGGGTCTAATGAAAAACTGTTTTTT. Translating it yields CSVGSGSNEKLFF.

This clonotype came up many times. V is TRBV15 and J is TRBJ2-1; 12 bases agree with TRBD2. The CDR3 extends over 17 amino acids. Germline CDR1 is LNHNV and CDR2 is YYDKDF (reference sequence). Trimming removed 1 base from V and 8 bases from J; junction bases left unmatched: 9. In DNA form, the CDR3 reads TGTGCCACCAGCAGAGGACTAGCGGGAGAGGTTGGGGATGAGCAGTTCTTC. It yields the protein CATSRGLAGEVGDEQFF.

This sequence joins TRBV14 and TRBJ2-7, with 9 nucleotides matching TRBD1. Germline V lookup: CDR1 SGHDN, CDR2 FVKESK. The CDR3 covers 15 residues. The ends lost 3 bases at V and 0 bases at J; junction bases unmatched: 3. DNA of the CDR3: TGTGCCAGCAGCCACCGGACAGGGGCCTCCTACGAGCAGTACTTC. This encodes CASSHRTGASYEQYF.

The table lists this clonotype with many counts. The rearrangement joins TRBV20-1 to TRBJ2-5, with 7 bases fitting TRBD1. The V gene's germline CDR1 is DFQATT and CDR2 SNEGSKA (reference sequence). The CDR3 runs to 12 residues. V lost 4 bases to trimming and J lost 3 bases; unmatched junction nucleotides: 2. CDR3 sequence: CSATTGEETQYF. The DNA for the CDR3 is TGCAGTGCTACTACAGGGGAAGAGACCCAGTACTTC.